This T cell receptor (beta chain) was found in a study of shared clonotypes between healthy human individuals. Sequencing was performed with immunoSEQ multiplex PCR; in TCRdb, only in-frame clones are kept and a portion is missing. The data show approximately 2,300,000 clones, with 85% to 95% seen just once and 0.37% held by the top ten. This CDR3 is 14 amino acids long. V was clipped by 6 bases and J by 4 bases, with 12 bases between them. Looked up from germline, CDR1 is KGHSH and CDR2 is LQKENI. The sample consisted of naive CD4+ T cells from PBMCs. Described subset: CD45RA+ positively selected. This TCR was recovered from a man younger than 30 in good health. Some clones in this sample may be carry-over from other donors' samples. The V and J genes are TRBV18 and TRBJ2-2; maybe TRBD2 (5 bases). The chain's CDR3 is CASSTKEGTGELFF. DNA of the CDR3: TGTGCCAGCTCGACTAAAGAGGGCACCGGGGAGCTGTTTTTT. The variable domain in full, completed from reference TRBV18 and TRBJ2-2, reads NAGVMQNPRHLVRRRGQEARLRCSPMKGHSHVYWYRQLPEEGLKFMVYLQKENIIDESGMPKERFSAEFPKEGPSILRIQQVVRGDSAAYFCASSTKEGTGELFFGEGSRLTVL.